This TCR beta chain is from a study of neoadjuvant nivolumab and ipilimumab in lung cancer. Germline CDR1 and CDR2: MNHEY and SVGAGI. Trimming removed 4 bases at V and 1 base at J, with 7 bases between. The CDR3 spans 13 residues. TCRdb keeps only in-frame clones here, not all; method: immunoSEQ multiplex PCR. The repertoire holds fewer than 30,000 clones, more than 75% seen once, with about 9% in the top ten. The chain carries TRBV6-5 and TRBJ1-1, with a tentative D call TRBD1 (6 bases). The sample in question was tumor tissue, obtained after neoadjuvant nivolumab, alone or with ipilimumab, at or shortly before surgery. The clonotype originates from an adult with non-small cell lung cancer. The CDR3: CASSLQGNTEAFF. The CDR3 DNA is TGTGCCAGCAGTTTACAGGGGAACACTGAAGCTTTCTTT.